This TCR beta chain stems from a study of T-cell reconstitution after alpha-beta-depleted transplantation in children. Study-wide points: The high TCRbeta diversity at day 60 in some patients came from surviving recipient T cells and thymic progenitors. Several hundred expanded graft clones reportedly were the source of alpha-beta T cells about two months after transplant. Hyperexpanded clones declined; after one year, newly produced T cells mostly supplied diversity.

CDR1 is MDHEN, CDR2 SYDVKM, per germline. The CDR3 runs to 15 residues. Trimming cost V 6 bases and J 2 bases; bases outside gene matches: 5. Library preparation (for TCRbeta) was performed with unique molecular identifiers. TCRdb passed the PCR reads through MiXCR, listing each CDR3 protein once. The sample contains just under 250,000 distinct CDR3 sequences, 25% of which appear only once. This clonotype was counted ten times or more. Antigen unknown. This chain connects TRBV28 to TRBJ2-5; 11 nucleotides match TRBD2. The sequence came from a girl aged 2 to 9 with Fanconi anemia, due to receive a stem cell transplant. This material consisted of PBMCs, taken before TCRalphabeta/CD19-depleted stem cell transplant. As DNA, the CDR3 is TGTGCCAGCAGGCTACTAGCGGGGGTACAAGAGACCCAGTACTTC. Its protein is CASRLLAGVQETQYF.